The clone carrying this T cell receptor (beta chain) was observed a handful of times. This specimen comes from a study of control samples from healthy donors and cancer patients. Germline CDR1 reads LNHNV; CDR2 reads YYDKDF (reference sequence). V lost 1 base and J lost 6; bases outside the gene matches: 9. The CDR3 extends over 17 amino acids. Method: immunoSEQ multiplex PCR; TCRdb's copy keeps in-frame clones and lacks some. The data hold around 100,000 clones, with about 88% observed a single time. The chain has TRBV15 and TRBJ2-2; 9 nucleotides agree with TRBD2. Sequenced sample: blood. The receptor comes from a woman in her forties or fifties in good health. The CDR3 region has the DNA TGTGCCACCAGCAGAGGTCCGGGACTAGCAGCGGCCGGGGAGCTGTTTTTT. This encodes CATSRGPGLAAAGELFF.